This TCR beta chain comes out of a study of T cell responses to AZD1222 COVID-19 vaccine. General study results and limits: Regions 160-218 and 743-854 held dominance among vaccine-associated CD4 TCRs, which spanned spike.

TCRdb's table, derived via immunoSEQ multiplex PCR, lists solely in-frame clones and lacks some. The sample contains 150,000 to 200,000 clones, 88% of which appear only once. Germline values: CDR1 MNHEY, CDR2 SVGEGT. V was trimmed by 0 bases and J by 1 base, leaving 10 bases between them. The CDR3 contains 16 residues. Note on this clone: Its antigen is unknown.

The TCR originated in an adult who received the AZD1222 COVID-19 vaccine. The starting material was peripheral blood, obtained 28 days after the second AZD1222 dose. This rearrangement joins TRBV6-2 or TRBV6-3 to TRBJ2-1; D is possibly TRBD1 (5 bases). The CDR3 sequence is CASSYSAQGSYNEQFF. The CDR3 DNA follows: TGTGCCAGCAGTTACTCGGCCCAGGGATCCTACAATGAGCAGTTCTTC.